One and the same sample provided the 13 T cell receptor beta chains below, sequenced in a study of cytomegalovirus exposure and HLA in healthy donors. PCR used 60 Vbeta primers and 13 Jbeta primers. Some clones are missing from TCRdb's copy, which holds only in-frame ones; the method was immunoSEQ multiplex PCR. The sample has 25,000 to 35,000 clones, 65% seen once. Source material: PBMCs. The receptors originated from a man aged 50-60 years in good health and CMV-seropositive.

This clone is classed as large. V and J are TRBV6-4 and TRBJ1-6, with unresolved D. Germline values: CDR1 MRHNA, CDR2 SNTAGT. The germline V and J ends were trimmed by 5 bases and 5 bases, with 13 bases remaining between them. The CDR3 is made up of 15 amino acids. The CDR3 bases are TGTGCCAGCAGTAATTTTGGAGGAGATAATTCACCCCTCCACTTT. Amino acids: CASSNFGGDNSPLHF.

CDR3 sequence: CASSPTGGLPLHF. CDR3 coding DNA: TGTGCCAGCAGCCCAACAGGGGGTTTACCCCTCCACTTT. J is TRBJ1-6 and V is TRBV5-4, with 8 bases fitting TRBD1. Germline V gene data show CDR1 as SGHNT and CDR2 as YYREEE (reference sequence). The CDR3 is made up of 13 amino acids. Trimming cost V 4 bases and J 12 bases; bases outside gene matches: 6.

This chain joins TRBV18 and TRBJ2-7; TRBD2 matches 15 bases. The germline gives CDR1 KGHSH, CDR2 LQKENI. The CDR3 spans 15 residues. V shed 4 bases and J 7 bases; nucleotides not matched to a gene: 5. The CDR3 DNA follows: TGTGCCAGCTCACGGGGACTAGCGGGAGGTGGTGAGCAGTACTTC. This translates into CASSRGLAGGGEQYF.

This chain uses TRBV5-1 with TRBJ1-2; D gene ambiguous. Germline V gene data show CDR1 as SGHRS and CDR2 as YFSETQ. CDR3 length: 13 residues. V was cut by 4 bases and J by 6 bases, with 13 bases left in between. CDR3 nucleotide sequence: TGCGCCAGCAGCGCGGATGGAGGGAATGGCTACACCTTC. Amino acids: CASSADGGNGYTF.

The chain is built from TRBV30 and TRBJ2-1; 11 bases map to TRBD2. The CDR3 extends over 14 amino acids. Per the germline V gene, CDR1 is GTSNPN and CDR2 is SVGIG (reference sequence). J lost 3 bases, V lost 3 bases, and 1 base had no gene match. This CDR3 is CAWRLAGVYNEQFF. CDR3 nucleotide sequence: TGTGCCTGGAGACTAGCGGGAGTCTACAATGAGCAGTTCTTC.

The chain uses TRBV30 and TRBJ2-7, with D maybe TRBD2 (5 bases). CDR1 and CDR2 (germline): GTSNPN, SVGIG (reference sequence). The CDR3 length is 14 residues. V dropped 2 bases and J dropped 1 base, with 12 bases sitting between them. CDR3 sequence: CAWSLGGGSYEQYF. The CDR3 DNA sequence: TGTGCCTGGAGTCTAGGCGGCGGGTCCTACGAGCAGTACTTC.

The chain combines TRBV4-1 with TRBJ2-2, with D perhaps TRBD1 (5 bases). Germline loops: CDR1 MGHRA, CDR2 YSYEKL. With 2 bases removed from V and 1 base from J, the gap between germline ends came to 11 bases. This CDR3 spans 16 amino acids. CDR3 in amino acids: CASSQKGAGNTGELFF. DNA for the CDR3: TGCGCCAGCAGCCAAAAAGGGGCAGGGAACACCGGGGAGCTGTTTTTT.

This clone was counted once. This sequence joins TRBV6-1 and TRBJ1-2; the D gene is possibly TRBD1 (5 bases). Trimming removed 2 bases at V and 8 bases at J, with 12 bases between. This CDR3 comprises 13 residues. Germline lookup yields CDR1 MNHNS and CDR2 SASEGT. The DNA for the CDR3 is TGTGCCAGCAGTGAAAGGCAGGGCGTCGGCTACACCTTC. Translating gives CASSERQGVGYTF.

The gene calls are TRBV5-1 and TRBJ2-5; 9 nucleotides align to TRBD2. The germline V gene has CDR1 SGHRS and CDR2 YFSETQ. J lost 5 bases, V lost 0 bases, and 5 bases had no gene match. CDR3 length: 15 amino acids. The DNA for the CDR3 is TGCGCCAGCAGCTTGGATCCTAGCGGGACTGAGACCCAGTACTTC. Amino acid sequence: CASSLDPSGTETQYF. Supplemented by reference TRBV5-1 and TRBJ2-5, the full variable domain reads KAGVTQTPRYLIKTRGQQVTLSCSPISGHRSVSWYQQTPGQGLQFLFEYFSETQRNKGNFPGRFSGRQFSNSRSEMNVSTLELGDSALYLCASSLDPSGTETQYFGPGTRLLVL.

The chain uses TRBV5-1 and TRBJ2-7, with 10 bases fitting TRBD1. With 4 bases clipped from V and 7 bases from J, the junction kept 5 bases outside the gene matches. The CDR3 extends over 13 amino acids. Germline V lookup: CDR1 SGHRS, CDR2 YFSETQ. CDR3 amino acids: CASSGQGVGEQYF. The CDR3 DNA follows: TGCGCCAGCAGCGGACAGGGGGTCGGTGAGCAGTACTTC.

The J gene is TRBJ1-4, the V gene TRBV30, with D perhaps TRBD1 (5 bases). Looked up from germline, CDR1 is GTSNPN and CDR2 is SVGIG (reference sequence). The CDR3 loop spans 17 amino acids. V lost 3 bases and J 1 base, leaving 18 bases between the germline ends. The CDR3 protein is CAWSPRGRIGTNEKLFF. In DNA form, the CDR3 reads TGTGCCTGGAGCCCCCGGGGGAGGATAGGAACTAATGAAAAACTGTTTTTT. Filled out from reference TRBV30 and TRBJ1-4, the complete variable domain reads SQTIHQWPATLVQPVGSPLSLECTVEGTSNPNLYWYRQAAGRGLQLLFYSVGIGQISSEVPQNLSASRPQDRQFILSSKKLLLSDSGFYLCAWSPRGRIGTNEKLFFGSGTQLSVL.

This clone turned up a few times. This sequence joins TRBV28 and TRBJ2-7, with D maybe TRBD2 (6 bases). V lost 10 bases and J 1 base, leaving 20 bases between the germline ends. Germline CDR1 MDHEN, CDR2 SYDVKM. CDR3 length: 15 residues. The CDR3 loop is CATLSRRVMSYEQYF. The CDR3 DNA reads as TGTGCCACCTTATCAAGGAGGGTCATGTCCTACGAGCAGTACTTC.

This clone was observed a few times. The V and J genes are TRBV4-1 and TRBJ1-3; maybe TRBD1 (5 bases). CDR1 and CDR2 from the germline V gene are MGHRA and YSYEKL. Trimming pared 0 bases from V and 2 bases from J, leaving 14 bases between. The CDR3 covers 17 residues. This chain's CDR3 is CASSQDPFPGTGNTIYF. CDR3 bases: TGCGCCAGCAGCCAAGATCCCTTCCCAGGGACTGGAAACACCATATATTTT.